Below, 18 T cell receptor beta chains from the same sample are listed, as sequenced in a study of human T cells and chemical hapten exposure. TCRdb reprocessed the RACE reads via MiXCR and lists one record per CDR3 protein. The sample yields 65,000 or so distinct CDR3 sequences, around 6.5% seen once. The time point was: healthy volunteer bleed at 6 weeks. The total RNA was obtained from whole blood that was not fractionated. Sequences were obtained from whole blood. The receptors derive from a female donor in good health. Some clones in this sample may be carry-over from other donors' samples.

In this sample, this clonotype turned up many times. This chain uses TRBV6-1 with TRBJ2-1; D possibly corresponds to TRBD2 (5 bases). V lost 0 bases and J 5 bases, leaving 8 bases between the germline ends. The length of the CDR3 is 14 residues. Germline CDR1 is MNHNS and CDR2 is SASEGT. In DNA form, the CDR3 reads TGTGCCAGCAGTGAAGCAAGGCGGGACAATGAGCAGTTCTTC. Translating it yields CASSEARRDNEQFF.

Comments on this clonotype: The germline gene is not matched at one end of the junction; a read error may be the cause. The V and J genes are TRBV29-1 and TRBJ2-7; weak D call: TRBD1 (6 bases). Per the germline V gene, CDR1 is SQVTM and CDR2 is ANQGSEA. The CDR3 totals 14 residues. The CDR3 DNA reads TGCGGCGTTGTTCGCGATGCAGGGGTTTACGAGCAGTACTTC. This encodes CGVVRDAGVYEQYF.

This clonotype has at least ten counts. V usage is TRBV25-1 and J usage is TRBJ2-7; D gene ambiguous. CDR3 length: 12 residues. CDR1 and CDR2 (germline): MGHDK, SYGVNS. V dropped 3 bases and J dropped 1 base, with 4 bases sitting between them. The CDR3 is CASSDLSYEQYF. Written as DNA, the CDR3 is TGTGCCAGCAGTGACCTATCCTACGAGCAGTACTTC.

This clonotype was picked up a small number of times. J is TRBJ2-6 and V is TRBV18; D is perhaps TRBD1 or TRBD2 (5 bases each). Germline CDR1 KGHSH, CDR2 LQKENI. The CDR3 has 15 residues. Trimming shortened V by 5 bases and J by 7 bases, and 15 bases separated the two germline ends. The CDR3 protein is CASSVRDAPANVLTF. CDR3 DNA: TGTGCCAGCTCAGTCCGGGACGCACCCGCCAACGTCCTGACTTTC.

The chain is built from TRBV29-1 and TRBJ1-1; D remains ambiguous. CDR1 and CDR2 (germline): SQVTM, ANQGSEA. The V gene lost 7 bases and the J gene lost 5 bases, with 14 bases spanning the gap. This CDR3 has 12 residues. In DNA, the CDR3 is TGCAGCGCCCTGGCAGCGGAGACTGAAGCTTTCTTT. Encoded protein: CSALAAETEAFF.

The sample holds many counts of this clonotype. The V gene is TRBV12-3 or TRBV12-4, the J gene TRBJ2-7, with TRBD1 matching 9 bases. The CDR3 covers 13 residues. V lost 5 bases and J lost 4; bases outside the gene matches: 3. The CDR3 DNA reads TGTGCCAGCAGTCCGGGACAGGGATACGAGCAGTACTTC. Protein: CASSPGQGYEQYF.

The sample holds many counts of this clonotype. The genes are TRBV3-1 and TRBJ2-7; D not certain. Germline CDR1 reads LGHDT; CDR2 reads YNNKEL (reference sequence). V was trimmed by 0 bases and J by 2 bases, leaving 8 bases between them. This CDR3 has 14 residues. The CDR3 region has the DNA TGTGCCAGCAGCCAAGACCCCCTTGCCTACGAGCAGTACTTC. Its translation: CASSQDPLAYEQYF.

At least ten counts were recorded for this clonotype. The gene calls are TRBV24-1 and TRBJ2-2; 10 bases are a match to TRBD2. V was pared by 4 bases and J by 2 bases, with 3 bases of the junction left unmatched. The CDR3 is 16 residues long. Per germline, CDR1 KGHDR and CDR2 SFDVKD. CDR3 nucleotides: TGTGCCACCAGTGACGCTAGCGGGGGCAACACCGGGGAGCTGTTTTTT. Translation: CATSDASGGNTGELFF.

J is TRBJ2-7 and V is TRBV6-6; TRBD2 might be the D (6 bases). Looked up from germline, CDR1 is MNHNY and CDR2 is SVGAGI (reference sequence). The CDR3 extends over 15 amino acids. Trimming cost V 7 bases and J 0 bases, with 16 bases left between them. CDR3 protein: CASTPRDSRSYEQYF. The CDR3 DNA sequence: TGTGCCAGCACTCCGAGGGACTCCCGCTCCTACGAGCAGTACTTC.

The V call is TRBV5-1, the J call TRBJ1-2, with 11 positions matching TRBD1. V dropped 4 bases and J dropped 4; count of bases not matched to a gene: 3. The CDR3 covers 14 residues. Germline CDR1 and CDR2: SGHRS and YFSETQ. CDR3 region: CASSQDRGLYGYTF. The DNA for the CDR3 is TGCGCCAGCAGCCAGGACAGGGGGCTCTATGGCTACACCTTC.

In its sample, this clonotype was seen many times. This chain uses TRBV6-5 with TRBJ2-5, with 10 bases fitting TRBD2. Germline V gene data show CDR1 as MNHEY and CDR2 as SVGAGI. V shed 4 bases, J shed 9 bases, and the junction held 8 bases outside the gene matches. The CDR3 consists of 14 residues. The CDR3 here is CASSSLAGEGAQYF. Here the CDR3 DNA reads TGTGCCAGCAGTTCCCTAGCGGGAGAAGGGGCCCAGTACTTC.

The chain carries TRBV29-1 and TRBJ2-3; D is uncertain. Germline values: CDR1 SQVTM, CDR2 ANQGSEA. The CDR3 is 12 amino acids. Trimming pared 4 bases from V and 4 bases from J, leaving 9 bases between. For the CDR3, the DNA is TGCAGCGTTGTCCGTGGAGCAGATACGCAGTATTTT. Translating it yields CSVVRGADTQYF.

CDR3: CASSFLERGDSPLHF. The CDR3 DNA sequence: TGTGCCAGCAGCTTTCTAGAAAGGGGGGATTCACCCCTCCACTTT. J is TRBJ1-6 and V is TRBV7-2; tentative D call: TRBD1 (6 bases). This CDR3 is 15 amino acids long. Trimming pared 3 bases from V and 8 bases from J, leaving 14 bases between. Germline loops: CDR1 SGHTA, CDR2 FQGNSA.

This clonotype was observed many times. The J gene is TRBJ1-5, the V gene TRBV6-1; D perhaps matches TRBD1 (6 bases). V was cut by 8 bases and J by 3 bases, with 26 bases left in between. There are 18 residues in the CDR3. Looked up from germline, CDR1 is MNHNS and CDR2 is SASEGT. The CDR3 sequence is CASLAEKYLQGFNQPQHF. The CDR3 bases are TGTGCCAGCTTGGCTGAGAAGTATCTACAGGGATTCAATCAGCCCCAGCATTTT.

On this clonotype itself: Given a much more abundant clone one base away, this may be a read error. The rearrangement joins TRBV6-5 to TRBJ1-1; D is uncertain. The germline gives CDR1 MNHEY, CDR2 SVGAGI. The CDR3 spans 14 residues. CDR3 nucleotides: TGTGCCAGCAGAGACGGCCAGAGAGTCCCTGAAGCTTACTTT. Residues: CASRDGQRVPEAYF.

This clonotype was counted between two and nine times. This chain joins TRBV16 and TRBJ1-1, with D tentatively TRBD1 (5 bases). Deletions cut 0 bases from V and 4 bases from J, with 12 bases between. CDR1 and CDR2 (germline): KGHSY, FQNENV. The CDR3 loop spans 15 amino acids. This chain's CDR3 is CASSQSGTALTEAFF. CDR3 sequence (DNA): TGTGCCAGCAGCCAATCGGGGACGGCGCTCACTGAAGCTTTCTTT. The variable domain in full, completed from reference TRBV16 and TRBJ1-1, reads GEEVAQTPKHLVRGEGQKAKLYCAPIKGHSYVFWYQQVLKNEFKFLISFQNENVFDETGMPKERFSAKCLPNSPCSLEIQATKLEDSAVYFCASSQSGTALTEAFFGQGTRLTVV.

This clonotype occurred many times. This chain joins TRBV29-1 and TRBJ2-1; D is possibly TRBD2 (6 bases). The CDR3 extends over 13 amino acids. The germline V gene encodes CDR1 SQVTM and CDR2 ANQGSEA. V lost 7 bases and J lost 4, with 14 bases in between. For the CDR3, the DNA is TGCAGCGGCTCTGGCGGGGAGTACAATGAGCAGTTCTTC. Translating gives CSGSGGEYNEQFF.

In this sample, this clonotype turned up many times. The chain joins TRBV20-1 to TRBJ1-6; D may be TRBD1 (6 bases). The V end was cut by 6 bases, the J end by 7 bases, with 19 bases between. The CDR3 has 15 amino acids. CDR1 is DFQATT, CDR2 SNEGSKA, per germline (reference sequence). This chain's CDR3 is CSASPITGPNSPLHF. In DNA, the CDR3 is TGCAGTGCCTCCCCCATCACAGGGCCAAATTCACCCCTCCACTTT.